Following are 22 T cell receptor beta chains from one sample sequenced in a study of OX40 agonist ivuxolimab in advanced cancers. Some clones are missing from TCRdb's copy, which holds only in-frame ones; the method was immunoSEQ multiplex PCR. This sample has tens of thousands of clones; 83% occur once, and the top ten carry roughly 20%. The source material was CD4+ or CD8+ T cells sorted from blood, sampled in a trial of the OX40 agonist ivuxolimab. These receptors were collected from an adult with an advanced solid tumor such as melanoma, head and neck, liver or kidney cancer.

The J gene is TRBJ2-7, the V gene TRBV7-6; D unclear. Trimming stripped 1 base from V and 4 bases from J, with 11 bases between. The germline gives CDR1 SGHVS, CDR2 FNYEAQ. The CDR3 extends over 14 amino acids. CDR3 bases: TGTGCCAGCAGCTTAGAGGCAAATCCGTACGAGCAGTACTTC. This encodes CASSLEANPYEQYF.

V is TRBV2 and J is TRBJ2-5, with TRBD2 matching 13 bases. This CDR3 has 18 amino acids. In germline, CDR1 is SNHLY, CDR2 FYNNEI. V shed 6 bases and J 0 bases; nucleotides not matched to a gene: 10. CDR3 loop: CASSGTSGDRAYQETQYF. DNA for the CDR3: TGTGCCAGCAGCGGGACTAGCGGGGATAGGGCGTACCAAGAGACCCAGTACTTC.

The chain has TRBV1 and TRBJ2-5; TRBD2, as called in the table, went unchecked against the DNA. TRBV1 is recorded as a pseudogene. CDR3 length: 15 residues. The CDR3 DNA sequence: TGCACCAGCAGCCGTTCCGCAGGGAGGTTTGAGACCCAGTACTTC. Translated, it gives CTSSRSAGRFETQYF.

The V gene is TRBV7-8, the J gene TRBJ2-1; D possibly uses TRBD1 or TRBD2 (5 bases each). The CDR3 is 14 amino acids. Germline loops: CDR1 SGHVS, CDR2 FQNEAQ. V was shortened by 5 bases and J by 8 bases, with 16 bases between the two germline ends. CDR3 DNA: TGTGCCAGCAGCCCTGAGGGGCCTTGGGATGAGCAGTTCTTC. This translates into CASSPEGPWDEQFF.

The V gene is TRBV5-4, the J gene TRBJ1-2; D may be TRBD1 (6 bases). This CDR3 has 14 amino acids. The ends were cut back, 3 bases at V and 6 bases at J, with 15 bases in the middle. The V gene's germline CDR1 is SGHNT and CDR2 YYREEE (reference sequence). The CDR3 spells CASSWRGAGDGYTF. Here the CDR3 DNA reads TGTGCCAGCAGCTGGAGGGGGGCAGGGGATGGCTACACCTTC.

The rearrangement joins TRBV6-5 to TRBJ2-2, with a possible D match to TRBD2 (6 bases). Germline CDR1 is MNHEY and CDR2 is SVGAGI. The CDR3 has 16 residues. Trimming removed 2 bases from V and 4 bases from J, with 14 bases in between. The CDR3: CASSYHLGGATGELFF. For the CDR3, the DNA is TGTGCCAGCAGTTACCACCTTGGAGGGGCCACCGGGGAGCTGTTTTTT.

This chain links TRBV9 with TRBJ2-7; 8 nucleotides line up with TRBD1. The V gene's germline CDR1 is SGDLS and CDR2 YYNGEE. The CDR3 spans 14 residues. J gave up 5 bases and V 3 bases, and 7 bases lay outside the gene matches. DNA for the CDR3: TGTGCCAGCAGCGCCGGACAGGGTTTCAACGAGCAGTACTTC. This gives the protein CASSAGQGFNEQYF.

The rearrangement joins TRBV6-6 to TRBJ2-1; D may correspond to TRBD1 or TRBD2 (6 bases each). This CDR3 is 14 amino acids long. Germline assignment: CDR1 MNHNY and CDR2 SVGAGI (reference sequence). Trimming removed 8 bases at V and 4 bases at J, with 15 bases between. CDR3 residues: CASVTGATYNEQFF. Here the CDR3 DNA reads TGTGCCAGCGTAACGGGGGCCACATACAATGAGCAGTTCTTC.

The gene calls are TRBV4-1 and TRBJ1-5; D call uncertain. This CDR3 has 14 residues. Germline assignment: CDR1 MGHRA and CDR2 YSYEKL. Trimming left V 4 bases short and J 3 bases short, with 10 bases between. This chain's CDR3 is CASSLEGSNQPQHF. The CDR3 nucleotides read TGCGCCAGCAGCCTAGAAGGGTCCAATCAGCCCCAGCATTTT.

This clone has only a few counts. The V gene is TRBV9, the J gene TRBJ2-7; D is perhaps TRBD1 (6 bases). Germline V gives CDR1 SGDLS, CDR2 YYNGEE. Trimming took off 4 bases at V and 0 bases at J, with 11 bases between the two ends. The CDR3 extends over 14 amino acids. The CDR3: CASSSADSSYEQYF. The CDR3, as DNA: TGTGCCAGCAGCTCAGCGGACAGCTCCTACGAGCAGTACTTC.

The chain joins TRBV19 to TRBJ1-1, with TRBD1 as a possible D gene (5 bases). Germline-derived CDR1 and CDR2 are LNHDA and SQIVND (reference sequence). The CDR3 runs to 13 residues. Trimming left V 5 bases short and J 4 bases short, with 11 bases between. The CDR3 nucleotides read TGTGCCAGTAGTCCCGGGGACCTCACTGAAGCTTTCTTT. This codes for CASSPGDLTEAFF.

The gene calls are TRBV4-1 and TRBJ2-1; the match to TRBD1 covers 12 bases. The CDR3 length is 14 residues. Germline V gene data show CDR1 as MGHRA and CDR2 as YSYEKL. V gave up 3 bases and J gave up 7 bases; unmatched junction bases: 1. The chain's CDR3 is CASSQGQGANEQFF. In DNA form, the CDR3 reads TGCGCCAGCAGCCAGGGACAGGGGGCGAATGAGCAGTTCTTC.

The chain couples TRBV19 to TRBJ2-1; D perhaps matches TRBD2 (6 bases). V was shortened by 2 bases and J by 2 bases, with 10 bases between the two germline ends. This CDR3 comprises 15 residues. CDR1 is LNHDA, CDR2 SQIVND, per germline (reference sequence). The CDR3 loop reads CASSISGLPYNEQFF. The CDR3 nucleotides read TGTGCCAGTAGTATAAGCGGGTTACCCTACAATGAGCAGTTCTTC. Full variable domain (remainder filled in from reference TRBV19 and TRBJ2-1): DGGITQSPKYLFRKEGQNVTLSCEQNLNHDAMYWYRQDPGQGLRLIYYSQIVNDFQKGDIAEGYSVSREKKESFPLTVTSAQKNPTAFYLCASSISGLPYNEQFFGPGTRLTVL.

The genes are TRBV5-1 and TRBJ2-1, with TRBD2 identical over 16 bases. The CDR3 loop spans 16 amino acids. J gave up 9 bases and V 6 bases, and 9 bases lay outside the gene matches. Per germline, CDR1 SGHRS and CDR2 YFSETQ. CDR3 nucleotides: TGCGCCAGCACCTCCTGGGGGACTAGCGGGAGGGGTGAGCAGTTCTTC. It codes for CASTSWGTSGRGEQFF.

As for this clone: The same CDR3 can be traced to other DNA sequences in this sample. The chain recombines TRBV28 with TRBJ2-7; TRBD1 matches at 9 bases. This CDR3 has 15 amino acids. The junction had 9 bases not matched to a gene; V was cut back by 6 bases and J by 3 bases. Germline loops: CDR1 MDHEN, CDR2 SYDVKM. CDR3 nucleotide sequence: TGTGCCAGCAGCCCCCTCGGGACAGGGTACTACGAGCAGTACTTC. This encodes CASSPLGTGYYEQYF.

The V gene is TRBV28, the J gene TRBJ2-1, with D hard to call. Trimming left V 6 bases short and J 4 bases short, with 10 bases between. The germline V gene encodes CDR1 MDHEN and CDR2 SYDVKM. The CDR3 runs 13 residues. In DNA form, the CDR3 reads TGTGCCAGCAGCTTTGCCACTTACAATGAGCAGTTCTTC. Amino acids: CASSFATYNEQFF. Using reference TRBV28 and TRBJ2-1 for the parts outside the CDR3, the full variable domain is DVKVTQSSRYLVKRTGEKVFLECVQDMDHENMFWYRQDPGLGLRLIYFSYDVKMKEKGDIPEGYSVSREKKERFSLILESASTNQTSMYLCASSFATYNEQFFGPGTRLTVL.

The chain has TRBV7-9 and TRBJ2-4; TRBD1 matches at 7 bases. V lost 3 bases, J lost 1 base, and 6 bases stayed unmatched. Germline-derived CDR1 and CDR2 are SEHNR and FQNEAQ (reference sequence). CDR3 length: 16 amino acids. The CDR3 nucleotides are TGTGCCAGCAGCTTGGACAGGATGGGTGCCAAAAACATTCAGTACTTC. It translates to CASSLDRMGAKNIQYF.

The gene calls are TRBV30 and TRBJ1-2; tentative D call: TRBD1 (5 bases). Trimming took 4 bases from V and 8 from J, leaving 20 bases between them. Germline loops: CDR1 GTSNPN, CDR2 SVGIG (reference sequence). The CDR3 covers 14 residues. The CDR3 loop reads CAWTPPGEMRGYTF. In DNA, the CDR3 is TGTGCCTGGACTCCCCCGGGGGAGATGAGGGGCTACACCTTC. The full variable domain, its missing parts supplied by reference TRBV30 and TRBJ1-2, is SQTIHQWPATLVQPVGSPLSLECTVEGTSNPNLYWYRQAAGRGLQLLFYSVGIGQISSEVPQNLSASRPQDRQFILSSKKLLLSDSGFYLCAWTPPGEMRGYTFGSGTRLTVV.

The V call is TRBV2, the J call TRBJ2-5; D uncertain. The germline V gene encodes CDR1 SNHLY and CDR2 FYNNEI. The CDR3 contains 14 residues. V lost 2 bases and J 5 bases, leaving 12 bases between the germline ends. The CDR3 bases are TGTGCCAGCAGTGAACACTCACCTAGGGAGACCCAGTACTTC. Translation gives CASSEHSPRETQYF.

The V and J genes are TRBV6-5 and TRBJ2-7; 7 nucleotides agree with TRBD2. The V and J ends lost 5 bases and 6 bases, in that order; junction bases with no gene match: 4. This CDR3 is built from 12 residues. Looked up from germline, CDR1 is MNHEY and CDR2 is SVGAGI. The CDR3 coding sequence is TGTGCCAGCAGTCCTCCGGGGGGCGAGCAGTACTTC. Its translation is CASSPPGGEQYF.

This clone has just one count. The CDR3 protein is CASSRGDTQYF. The CDR3 nucleotides read TGTGCCAGCAGTAGAGGAGATACGCAGTATTTT. This chain links TRBV6-1 with TRBJ2-3; no clear D. This CDR3 has 11 residues. Deletions cut 5 bases from V and 5 bases from J, with 5 bases between. Germline CDR1 MNHNS, CDR2 SASEGT.

The chain couples TRBV7-2 to TRBJ1-1; D remains unclear. Germline CDR1 is SGHTA and CDR2 is FQGNSA. CDR3 length: 18 residues. V was shortened by 2 bases and J by 0 bases, with 19 bases between the two germline ends. CDR3 nucleotides: TGTGCCAGCAGCTTATCGCAGGCTCAGTTCTTTATGAACACTGAAGCTTTCTTT. This gives the protein CASSLSQAQFFMNTEAFF. The whole variable domain, remainder taken from reference TRBV7-2 and TRBJ1-1, is GAGVSQSPSNKVTEKGKDVELRCDPISGHTALYWYRQSLGQGLEFLIYFQGNSAPDKSGLPSDRFSAERTGGSVSTLTIQRTQQEDSAVYLCASSLSQAQFFMNTEAFFGQGTRLTVV.